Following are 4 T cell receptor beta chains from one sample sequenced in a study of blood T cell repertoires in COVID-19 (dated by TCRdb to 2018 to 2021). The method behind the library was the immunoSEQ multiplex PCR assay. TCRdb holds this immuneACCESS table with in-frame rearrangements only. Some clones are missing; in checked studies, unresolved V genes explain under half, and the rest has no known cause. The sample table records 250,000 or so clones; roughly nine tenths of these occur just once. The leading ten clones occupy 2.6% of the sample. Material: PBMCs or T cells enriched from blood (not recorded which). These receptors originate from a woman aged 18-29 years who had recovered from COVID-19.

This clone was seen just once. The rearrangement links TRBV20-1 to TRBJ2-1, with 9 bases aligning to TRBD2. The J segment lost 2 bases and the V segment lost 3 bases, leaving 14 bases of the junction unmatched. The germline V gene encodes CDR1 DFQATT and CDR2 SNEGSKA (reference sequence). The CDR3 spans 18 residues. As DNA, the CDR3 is TGCAGTGCTAGTTCCCCGTGGCGGGAGGGAACAACCTACAATGAGCAGTTCTTC. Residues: CSASSPWREGTTYNEQFF.

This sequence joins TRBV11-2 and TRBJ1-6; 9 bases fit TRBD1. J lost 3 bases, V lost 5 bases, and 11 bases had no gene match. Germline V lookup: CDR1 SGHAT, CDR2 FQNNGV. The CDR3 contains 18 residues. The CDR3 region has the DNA TGTGCCAGCAGCCACCGAGGGACAGGGTTCGGCTATAATTCACCCCTCCACTTT. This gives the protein CASSHRGTGFGYNSPLHF. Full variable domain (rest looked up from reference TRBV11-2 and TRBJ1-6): EAGVAQSPRYKIIEKRQSVAFWCNPISGHATLYWYQQILGQGPKLLIQFQNNGVVDDSQLPKDRFSAERLKGVDSTLKIQPAKLEDSAVYLCASSHRGTGFGYNSPLHFGNGTRLTVT.

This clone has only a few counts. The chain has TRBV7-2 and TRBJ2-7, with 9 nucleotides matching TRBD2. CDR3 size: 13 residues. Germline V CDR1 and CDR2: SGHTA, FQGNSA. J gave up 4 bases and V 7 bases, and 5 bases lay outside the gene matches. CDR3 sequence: CASTTSGPYEQYF. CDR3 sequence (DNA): TGTGCCAGCACCACTAGCGGGCCTTACGAGCAGTACTTC.

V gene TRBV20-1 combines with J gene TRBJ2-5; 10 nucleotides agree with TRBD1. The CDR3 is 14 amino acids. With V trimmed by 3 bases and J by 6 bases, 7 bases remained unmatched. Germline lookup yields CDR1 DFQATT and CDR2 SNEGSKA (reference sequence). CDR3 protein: CSASRGQGLKTQYF. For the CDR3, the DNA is TGCAGTGCTAGTAGGGGACAGGGGCTTAAGACCCAGTACTTC.